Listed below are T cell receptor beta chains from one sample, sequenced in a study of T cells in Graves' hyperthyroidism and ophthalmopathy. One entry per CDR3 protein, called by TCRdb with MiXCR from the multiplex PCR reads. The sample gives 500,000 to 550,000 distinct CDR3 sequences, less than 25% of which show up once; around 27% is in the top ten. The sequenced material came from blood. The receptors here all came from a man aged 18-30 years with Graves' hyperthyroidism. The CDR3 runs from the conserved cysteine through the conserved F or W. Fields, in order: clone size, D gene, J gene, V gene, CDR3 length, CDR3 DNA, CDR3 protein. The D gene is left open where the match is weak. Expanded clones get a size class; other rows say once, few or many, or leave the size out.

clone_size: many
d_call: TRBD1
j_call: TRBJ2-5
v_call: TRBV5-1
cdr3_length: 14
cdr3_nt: TGCGCCAGCAGCGCACAGGGGGGCGCAGAGACCCAGTACTTC
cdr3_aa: CASSAQGGAETQYF

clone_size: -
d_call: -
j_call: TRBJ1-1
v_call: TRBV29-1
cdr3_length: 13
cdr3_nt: TGCAGCGTGGCGGGGGGGAGGGACACTGAAGCTTTCTTT
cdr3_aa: CSVAGGRDTEAFF

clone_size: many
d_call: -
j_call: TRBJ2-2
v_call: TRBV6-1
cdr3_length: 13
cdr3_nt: TGTGCCAGCTGGAGACAGGAGACCGGGGAGCTGTTTTTT
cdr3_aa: CASWRQETGELFF

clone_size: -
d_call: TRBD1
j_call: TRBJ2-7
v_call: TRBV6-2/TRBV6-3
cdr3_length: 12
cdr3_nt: TGTGCCAGCAGATCGACAGGGGGGGAGCAGTACTTC
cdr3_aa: CASRSTGGEQYF

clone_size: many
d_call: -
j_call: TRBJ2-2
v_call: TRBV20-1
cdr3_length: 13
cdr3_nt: TGCAGTGCTAGAGCGAGACGTACCGGGGAGCTGTTTTTT
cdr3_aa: CSARARRTGELFF

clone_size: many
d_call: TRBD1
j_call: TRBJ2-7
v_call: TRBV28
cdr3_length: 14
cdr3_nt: TGTGCCAGCAGTTTGGCGGGACAGGCTGAGGTGCAGTACTTC
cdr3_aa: CASSLAGQAEVQYF

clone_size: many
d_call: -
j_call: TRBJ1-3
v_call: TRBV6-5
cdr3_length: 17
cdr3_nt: TGTGCCAGCAGTTACGGCGGCAATAAGGTTAATCTTGACACCATATATTTT
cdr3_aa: CASSYGGNKVNLDTIYF

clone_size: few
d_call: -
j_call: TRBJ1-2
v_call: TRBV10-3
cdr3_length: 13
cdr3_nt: TGTGCCATCAGCGGGACACTTTACTATGGCTACACCTTC
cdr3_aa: CAISGTLYYGYTF

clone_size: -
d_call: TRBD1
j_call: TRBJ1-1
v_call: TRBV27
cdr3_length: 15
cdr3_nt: TGTGCCAGCAGTTTATCGGCAGGGGGATACACTGAAGCTTTCTTT
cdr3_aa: CASSLSAGGYTEAFF

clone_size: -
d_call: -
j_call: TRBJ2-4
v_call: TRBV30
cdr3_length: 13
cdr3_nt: TGTGCCTGGGCTCAGGGGGGCGTCAACATTCAGTACTTC
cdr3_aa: CAWAQGGVNIQYF

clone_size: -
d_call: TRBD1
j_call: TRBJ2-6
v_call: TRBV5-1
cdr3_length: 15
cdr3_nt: TGCGCCAGCAGCTTTGGGACAGCTGGGGCCAACGTCCTGACTTTC
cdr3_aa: CASSFGTAGANVLTF

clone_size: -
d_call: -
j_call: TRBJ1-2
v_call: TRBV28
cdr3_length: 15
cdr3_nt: TGTGCCAGCAGTTCAGGGCGGGGAAGGGACTATGGCTACACCTTC
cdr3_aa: CASSSGRGRDYGYTF

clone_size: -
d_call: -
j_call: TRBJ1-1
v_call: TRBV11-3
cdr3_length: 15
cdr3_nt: TGTGCCAGCAGCTTAGATCGGATGGGGAACACTGAAGCTTTCTTT
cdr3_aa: CASSLDRMGNTEAFF

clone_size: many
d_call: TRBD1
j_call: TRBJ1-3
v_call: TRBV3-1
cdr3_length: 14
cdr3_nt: TGTGCCAGCAGTCCAGGGGGAATTGGAAACACCATATATTTT
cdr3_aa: CASSPGGIGNTIYF

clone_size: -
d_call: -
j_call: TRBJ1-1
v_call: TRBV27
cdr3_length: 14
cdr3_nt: TGTGCCAGCAGGCGAGGAGGAGGGCTTACTGAAGCTTTCTTT
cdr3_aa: CASRRGGGLTEAFF

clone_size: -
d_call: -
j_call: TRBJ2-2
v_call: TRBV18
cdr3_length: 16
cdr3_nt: TGTGCCAGCTCACCCTTCCGGACCCGACAATCCGGGGAGCTGTTTTTT
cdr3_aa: CASSPFRTRQSGELFF

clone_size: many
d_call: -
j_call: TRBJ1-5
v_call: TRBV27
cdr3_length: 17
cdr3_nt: TGTGCCAGCAGTTTAATTGGTGGGGAGGGTCGGCGACAGCCCCAGCATTTT
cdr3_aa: CASSLIGGEGRRQPQHF

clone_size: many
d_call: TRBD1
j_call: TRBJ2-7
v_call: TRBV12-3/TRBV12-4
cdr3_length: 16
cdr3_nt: TGTGCCAGCAGTTTGGCCGGGGACAGGTATTTGAACGAGCAGTACTTC
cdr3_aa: CASSLAGDRYLNEQYF

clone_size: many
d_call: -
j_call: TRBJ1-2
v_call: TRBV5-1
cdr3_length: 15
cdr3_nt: TGCGCCAGCAGCTTGGAGGGAACAGGATGGGATGGCTACACCTTC
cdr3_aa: CASSLEGTGWDGYTF

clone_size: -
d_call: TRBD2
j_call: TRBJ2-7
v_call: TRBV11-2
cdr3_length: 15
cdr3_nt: TGTGCCAGCAGCGTCCAACTAGCGGGAGTAGCCGAGCAGTACTTC
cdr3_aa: CASSVQLAGVAEQYF

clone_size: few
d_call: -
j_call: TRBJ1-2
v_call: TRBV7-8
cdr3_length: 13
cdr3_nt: TGTGCCAGCAGCTGGACAGAAGACTATGGCTACACCTTC
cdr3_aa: CASSWTEDYGYTF

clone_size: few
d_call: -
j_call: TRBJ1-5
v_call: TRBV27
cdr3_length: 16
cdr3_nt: TGTGCCAGCACCCCCTCCGCACTCTATAGCAATCAGCCCCAGCATTTT
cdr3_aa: CASTPSALYSNQPQHF

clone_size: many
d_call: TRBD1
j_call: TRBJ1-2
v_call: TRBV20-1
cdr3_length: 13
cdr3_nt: TGCAGTGCTAGGGGGACAGTCCGTATGAGCTACACCTTC
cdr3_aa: CSARGTVRMSYTF

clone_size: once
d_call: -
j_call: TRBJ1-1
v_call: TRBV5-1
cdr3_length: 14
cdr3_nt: TGCGCCAGCAGCACGGGACGGCGGAACACTGAAGCTTTCTTT
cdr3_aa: CASSTGRRNTEAFF

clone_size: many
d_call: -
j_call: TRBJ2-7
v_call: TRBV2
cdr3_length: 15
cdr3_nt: TGTGCCAGCAGGGAAGGCAGGGTATCGAGCTACGAGCAGTACTTC
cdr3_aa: CASREGRVSSYEQYF

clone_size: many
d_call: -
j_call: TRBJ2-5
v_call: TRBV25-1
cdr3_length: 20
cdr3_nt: TGTGCCAGCAGTGAAGTAAAGGGGCCAGCGGGCGCTAACAGAAAAGAGACCCAGTACTTC
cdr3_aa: CASSEVKGPAGANRKETQYF

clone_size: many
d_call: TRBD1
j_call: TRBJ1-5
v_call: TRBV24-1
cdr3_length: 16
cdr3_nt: TGTGCCACCAGTAGGGACAGTAAAAGTAGCAATCAGCCCCAGCATTTT
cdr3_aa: CATSRDSKSSNQPQHF

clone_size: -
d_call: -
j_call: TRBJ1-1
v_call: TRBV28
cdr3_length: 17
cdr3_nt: TGTGCCAGCAGTTCACTTAACGGAAGGGGGGCCGACTCTGAAGCTTTCTTT
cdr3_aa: CASSSLNGRGADSEAFF

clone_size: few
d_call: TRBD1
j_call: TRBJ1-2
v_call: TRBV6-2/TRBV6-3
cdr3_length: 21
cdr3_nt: TGTGCCAGCAGTTACTCGGACTCTCTGTTCGGACAGGGACCTTCTAACTATGGCTACACCTTC
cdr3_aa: CASSYSDSLFGQGPSNYGYTF

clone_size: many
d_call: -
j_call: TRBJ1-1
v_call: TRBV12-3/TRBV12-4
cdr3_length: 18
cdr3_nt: TGTGCCAGCAGTTTAGCGGCCCCCGCAGGCTCCATGAACACTGAAGCTTTCTTT
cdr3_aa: CASSLAAPAGSMNTEAFF

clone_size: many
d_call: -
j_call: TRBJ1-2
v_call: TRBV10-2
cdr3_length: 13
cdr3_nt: TGCGCCAGCAGTGAGCGAGGGGTCCAGGGCTACACCTTC
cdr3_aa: CASSERGVQGYTF

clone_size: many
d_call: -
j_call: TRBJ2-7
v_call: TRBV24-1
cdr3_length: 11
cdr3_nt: TGTGCCACCGAAAGGGCGGGCGAGCAGTACTTC
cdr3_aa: CATERAGEQYF

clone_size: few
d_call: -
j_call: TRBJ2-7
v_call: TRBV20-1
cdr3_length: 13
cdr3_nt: TGCAGTGCTTCCGGGACAAGCGTCTACGAGCAGTACTTC
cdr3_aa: CSASGTSVYEQYF

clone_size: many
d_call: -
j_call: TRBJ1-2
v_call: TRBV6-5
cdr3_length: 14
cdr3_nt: TGTGCCAGCAGGGTTGCGAGGACGCGCTATGGCTACACCTTC
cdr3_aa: CASRVARTRYGYTF

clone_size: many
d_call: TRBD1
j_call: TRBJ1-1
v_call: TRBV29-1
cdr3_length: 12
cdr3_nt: TGCAGCGTTTTCCAGGGGGCGGTTGAAGCTTTCTTT
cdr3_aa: CSVFQGAVEAFF

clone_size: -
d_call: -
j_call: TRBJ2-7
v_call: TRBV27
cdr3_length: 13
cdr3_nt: TGTGCCAGCAGTTCCTATTACGGTTACGAGCAGTACTTC
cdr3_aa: CASSSYYGYEQYF

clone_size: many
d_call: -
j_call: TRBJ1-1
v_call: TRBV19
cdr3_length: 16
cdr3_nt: TGTGCCAGTAGCTTAGGGGGGAGCAGCATGAACACTGAAGCTTTCTTT
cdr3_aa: CASSLGGSSMNTEAFF

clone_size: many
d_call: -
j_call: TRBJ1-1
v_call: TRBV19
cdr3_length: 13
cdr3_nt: TGTGCCAGTAGGAGGGGAGCAGACAGTGAAGCTTTCTTT
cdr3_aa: CASRRGADSEAFF

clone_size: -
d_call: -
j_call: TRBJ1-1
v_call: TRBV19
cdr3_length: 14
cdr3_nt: TGTGCCAGTAGTATAGGACAGTTCGGCACTGAAGCTTTCTTT
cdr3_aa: CASSIGQFGTEAFF

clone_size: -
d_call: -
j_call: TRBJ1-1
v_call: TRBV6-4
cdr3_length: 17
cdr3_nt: TGTGCCATCTGTGACTCTTGGGAGATCCAGCGGAACACTGAAGCTTTCTTT
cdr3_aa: CAICDSWEIQRNTEAFF